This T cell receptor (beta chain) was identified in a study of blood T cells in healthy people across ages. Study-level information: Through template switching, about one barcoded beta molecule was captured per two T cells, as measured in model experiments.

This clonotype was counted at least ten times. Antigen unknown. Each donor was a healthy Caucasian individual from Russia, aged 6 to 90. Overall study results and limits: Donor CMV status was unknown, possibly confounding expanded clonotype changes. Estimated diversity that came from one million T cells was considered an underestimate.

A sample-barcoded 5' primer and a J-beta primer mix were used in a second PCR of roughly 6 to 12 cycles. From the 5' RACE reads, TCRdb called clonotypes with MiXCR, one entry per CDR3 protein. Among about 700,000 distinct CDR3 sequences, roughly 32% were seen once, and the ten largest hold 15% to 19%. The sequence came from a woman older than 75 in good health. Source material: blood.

CDR3 DNA sequence: TGCGCCAGCAGCCAAGAACGGGTAAATACGCAGTATTTT. Translation: CASSQERVNTQYF. The J gene is TRBJ2-3, the V gene TRBV4-3; D ambiguous. CDR1 and CDR2 from the germline V gene are LGHNA and YSLEER. Trimming removed 0 bases from V and 7 bases from J, with 8 bases in between. This CDR3 spans 13 amino acids.